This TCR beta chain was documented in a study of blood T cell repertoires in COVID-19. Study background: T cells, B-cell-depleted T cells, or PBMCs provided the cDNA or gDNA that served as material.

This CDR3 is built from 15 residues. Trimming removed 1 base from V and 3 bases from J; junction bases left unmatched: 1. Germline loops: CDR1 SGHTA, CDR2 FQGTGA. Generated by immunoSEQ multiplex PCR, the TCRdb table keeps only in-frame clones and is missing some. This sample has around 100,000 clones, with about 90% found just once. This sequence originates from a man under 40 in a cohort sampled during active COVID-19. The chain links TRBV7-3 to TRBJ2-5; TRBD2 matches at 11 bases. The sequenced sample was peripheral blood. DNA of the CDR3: TGTGCCAGCAGCTTAATGGGACTAGCGGAAGAGACCCAGTACTTC. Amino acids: CASSLMGLAEETQYF.